This T cell receptor (beta chain) emerged from a study of T cells expressing NK-cell markers. TCRdb derives one entry per CDR3 protein from the 5' RACE reads, leaving out DNA. The sample's table shows about 120,000 distinct CDR3 sequences. The germline V gene encodes CDR1 MRHNA and CDR2 SNTAGT. This CDR3 contains 15 residues. The chain uses TRBV6-4 and TRBJ2-1; TCRdb names TRBD2, which stays unverified in the absence of DNA. This sequence was found in a woman aged 18 to 69 in good health. The sample was blood T cells: a sorted CD56 or NKG2C T cell subset, CD4+ or CD8+ T cells, or bulk PBMC T cells (not recorded which). The CDR3 region is CASSDSAGVLGEQFF.